This is a list of T cell receptor beta chains from one sample in a study of cytomegalovirus exposure and HLA in healthy donors. Generated by immunoSEQ multiplex PCR, the TCRdb table keeps only in-frame clones and is missing some. The sample contains 65,000 to 80,000 clones, about 95% of which appear only once. Sample: PBMCs. Receptors were obtained from a woman under 30 in good health and CMV-seropositive. Both conserved end residues are part of each CDR3. A D gene is named only where the DNA matches it firmly. Clone size is stated in some rows and not others, as once, few, many or a class when expanded.

v_call: TRBV2
clone_size: -
j_call: TRBJ2-7
d_call: -
cdr3_nt: TGTGCCAGCAAGGAACAGGAGCTACACGAGCAGTACTTC
cdr3_aa: CASKEQELHEQYF

v_call: TRBV6-5
clone_size: -
j_call: TRBJ2-1
d_call: TRBD2
cdr3_nt: TGTGCCAGCACTAGCGGCCACAATGAGCAGTTCTTC
cdr3_aa: CASTSGHNEQFF

v_call: TRBV14
clone_size: -
j_call: TRBJ2-1
d_call: TRBD2
cdr3_nt: TGTGCCAGCAGCCCGCCATCATACCTAGCGGGGGGGAATGAGCAGTTCTTC
cdr3_aa: CASSPPSYLAGGNEQFF

v_call: TRBV7-2
clone_size: once
j_call: TRBJ2-2
d_call: TRBD2
cdr3_nt: TGTGCCAGCAGCTCAAGCGGGGGGGTAGGCACCGGGGAGCTGTTTTTT
cdr3_aa: CASSSSGGVGTGELFF

v_call: TRBV9
clone_size: -
j_call: TRBJ2-3
d_call: -
cdr3_nt: TGTGCCAGCAGCGTAGTCCCAATCTCACCAACGGGCACAGATACGCAGTATTTT
cdr3_aa: CASSVVPISPTGTDTQYF

v_call: TRBV6-1
clone_size: -
j_call: TRBJ2-7
d_call: -
cdr3_nt: TGTGCCAGCAGTCCTCGTATCTACGAGCAGTACTTC
cdr3_aa: CASSPRIYEQYF

v_call: TRBV29-1
clone_size: -
j_call: TRBJ2-7
d_call: TRBD1
cdr3_nt: TGCAGCGTTGAAGAAGGGCTGACAGGGGACTACGAGCAGTACTTC
cdr3_aa: CSVEEGLTGDYEQYF

v_call: TRBV18
clone_size: -
j_call: TRBJ2-7
d_call: TRBD2
cdr3_nt: TGTGCCAGCTCACCGGGACTACTCTCCTACGAGCAGTACTTC
cdr3_aa: CASSPGLLSYEQYF

v_call: TRBV15
clone_size: -
j_call: TRBJ2-5
d_call: TRBD2
cdr3_nt: TGTGCCACCAGCGGTGGGACTAGCGGGGATCTCCAAGAGACCCAGTACTTC
cdr3_aa: CATSGGTSGDLQETQYF

v_call: TRBV19
clone_size: -
j_call: TRBJ1-6
d_call: -
cdr3_nt: TGTGCCAGTAGTATGAGCGCCGACAGCTATAATTCACCCCTCCACTTT
cdr3_aa: CASSMSADSYNSPLHF

v_call: TRBV7-8
clone_size: once
j_call: TRBJ2-1
d_call: -
cdr3_nt: TGTGCCAGCAGCTTAGTCTTTTACCGAGCGGGCGTGGGAAACAATGAGCAGTTCTTC
cdr3_aa: CASSLVFYRAGVGNNEQFF

v_call: TRBV7-9
clone_size: -
j_call: TRBJ2-3
d_call: TRBD2
cdr3_nt: TGTGCCAGCAGCTTAGCGCGGGAGGTTGAAGATACGCAGTATTTT
cdr3_aa: CASSLAREVEDTQYF

v_call: TRBV5-1
clone_size: once
j_call: TRBJ1-4
d_call: -
cdr3_nt: TGCGCCAGCAGCCCTACCCGGGATCCACCTAATGAAAAACTGTTTTTT
cdr3_aa: CASSPTRDPPNEKLFF

v_call: TRBV15
clone_size: -
j_call: TRBJ2-2
d_call: TRBD1
cdr3_nt: TGTGCCACCAGCAGAGGGCCGGGACAGGATAACACCGGGGAGCTGTTTTTT
cdr3_aa: CATSRGPGQDNTGELFF

v_call: TRBV5-1
clone_size: -
j_call: TRBJ2-1
d_call: -
cdr3_nt: TGCGCCAGCAGCCCCGAGGCAGGGTATGGCAATGAGCAGTTCTTC
cdr3_aa: CASSPEAGYGNEQFF

v_call: TRBV18
clone_size: -
j_call: TRBJ1-3
d_call: -
cdr3_nt: TGTGCCAGCTCACCACTACGCAACGCAGGGGTTCTCTCTGGAAACACCATATATTTT
cdr3_aa: CASSPLRNAGVLSGNTIYF

v_call: TRBV10-2
clone_size: -
j_call: TRBJ2-3
d_call: TRBD2
cdr3_nt: TGCGCCAGCAGTGAGACGGGGGGTTTCACAGATACGCAGTATTTT
cdr3_aa: CASSETGGFTDTQYF

v_call: TRBV7-9
clone_size: -
j_call: TRBJ2-5
d_call: -
cdr3_nt: TGTGCCAGCAGCTTAAACAGTCTACAAGAGACCCAGTACTTC
cdr3_aa: CASSLNSLQETQYF

v_call: TRBV2
clone_size: -
j_call: TRBJ1-1
d_call: TRBD1
cdr3_nt: TGTGCCAGCAGTGTGCTGACAGGGGACACTGAAGCTTTCTTT
cdr3_aa: CASSVLTGDTEAFF